This entry lists 31 T cell receptor beta chains sequenced from one sample in a study of shared clonotypes between healthy human individuals. Data came from immunoSEQ multiplex PCR; TCRdb stores just in-frame clones and leaves some out. The sample shows roughly 2,500,000 clones, more than 85% of them seen only once. Sequenced material: naive CD4+ T cells from PBMCs. Subset here: CD45RA+ positively selected. Receptors originate from a man younger than 35 in good health. Some clones in this sample may be carry-over from other donors' samples.

J is TRBJ1-4 and V is TRBV4-3; 7 bases map to TRBD1. This CDR3 contains 16 residues. Germline V gene lookup returns CDR1 LGHNA and CDR2 YSLEER. J gave up 8 bases and V 3 bases, and 12 bases lay outside the gene matches. CDR3 amino acids: CASSHLGQSREEKLFF. The CDR3 DNA reads as TGCGCCAGCAGCCACCTGGGACAGTCCCGGGAGGAAAAACTGTTTTTT.

This clone was picked up a small number of times. The CDR3 DNA sequence: TGCGCCAGCAGCCAACAAGGGACAGGGAGCTACGAGCAGTACTTC. It specifies CASSQQGTGSYEQYF. The rearrangement uses TRBV4-1 and TRBJ2-7; 9 bases fit TRBD1. Trimming cost V 2 bases and J 3 bases; bases outside gene matches: 5. Germline V gives CDR1 MGHRA, CDR2 YSYEKL. CDR3 length equals 15 residues.

The chain joins TRBV7-9 to TRBJ1-2; D gene ambiguous. Per the germline V gene, CDR1 is SEHNR and CDR2 is FQNEAQ (reference sequence). The germline V and J ends were trimmed by 5 bases and 0 bases, with 19 bases remaining between them. The CDR3 runs 17 residues. In nucleotides, the CDR3 is TGTGCCAGCAGCCGCTTAACGGTTACAGCCTCTAACTATGGCTACACCTTC. This gives the protein CASSRLTVTASNYGYTF.

This clone was recorded once. A single base separates this from a much larger clone, so it may be a read error. This CDR3 is also generated by other DNA sequences in the sample. The CDR3 region is CASSLLHTEAFF. In DNA form, the CDR3 reads TGTGCCAGCAGTTTATTGCACACTGAAGCTTTCTTT. This rearrangement joins TRBV28 to TRBJ1-1, with D uncertain. Trimming shortened V by 1 base and J by 3 bases, and 3 bases separated the two germline ends. This CDR3 has 12 residues. Germline V lookup: CDR1 MDHEN, CDR2 SYDVKM.

V gene TRBV27 combines with J gene TRBJ1-2; D is unresolved. Deletions cut 3 bases from V and 6 bases from J, with 11 bases between. The germline gives CDR1 MNHEY, CDR2 SMNVEV (reference sequence). CDR3 length: 13 amino acids. The CDR3 sequence is CASSLLGFDGYTF. The CDR3 DNA follows: TGTGCCAGCAGTTTGTTGGGATTCGATGGCTACACCTTC.

The V gene is TRBV18, the J gene TRBJ2-7; unclear D gene. Trimming shortened V by 2 bases and J by 6 bases, and 5 bases separated the two germline ends. The V gene's germline CDR1 is KGHSH and CDR2 LQKENI. The CDR3 spans 11 residues. The CDR3 loop is CASSPRSEQYF. CDR3 sequence (DNA): TGTGCCAGCTCACCAAGGAGCGAGCAGTACTTC.

The V call is TRBV5-6, the J call TRBJ2-7; possibly TRBD1 for D (6 bases). This CDR3 is 16 amino acids long. CDR1 and CDR2 (germline): SGHDT, YYEEEE. Deletions cut 6 bases from V and 3 bases from J, with 22 bases between. Here the CDR3 DNA reads TGTGCCAGCAACACTCGAGGGGGATATCATATCTACGAGCAGTACTTC. It yields the protein CASNTRGGYHIYEQYF.

The gene calls are TRBV5-1 and TRBJ2-7, with D possibly matching TRBD2 (6 bases). CDR1 and CDR2 (germline): SGHRS, YFSETQ. Trimming cost V 3 bases and J 0 bases, with 16 bases left between them. The CDR3 extends over 16 amino acids. The CDR3 nucleotides are TGCGCCAGCAGCTCGCCGGGACTCAGGAGCTCCTACGAGCAGTACTTC. Protein sequence: CASSSPGLRSSYEQYF.

The V gene is TRBV19, the J gene TRBJ2-3, with D perhaps matching TRBD1 (6 bases). Germline CDR1 reads LNHDA; CDR2 reads SQIVND (reference sequence). V was shortened by 3 bases and J by 2 bases, with 9 bases between the two germline ends. The CDR3 is made up of 14 amino acids. For the CDR3, the DNA is TGTGCCAGTAGTATTAACAGGGCCACAGATACGCAGTATTTT. Amino acids: CASSINRATDTQYF.

The rearrangement links TRBV19 to TRBJ2-5, with a possible D match to TRBD1 (5 bases). The V gene's germline CDR1 is LNHDA and CDR2 SQIVND (reference sequence). V shed 7 bases and J shed 5 bases, with 11 bases lying between them. CDR3 length equals 12 residues. The chain's CDR3 is CASNRRGETQYF. DNA for the CDR3: TGTGCCAGTAACAGGCGTGGCGAGACCCAGTACTTC.

The V and J genes are TRBV7-3 and TRBJ2-3, with D unclear. Germline V gene lookup returns CDR1 SGHTA and CDR2 FQGTGA. Trimming took off 5 bases at V and 6 bases at J, with 15 bases between the two ends. The CDR3 loop spans 14 amino acids. As DNA, the CDR3 is TGTGCCAGCAGCCCGGGCCACTCTGGCGATACGCAGTATTTT. Amino acids: CASSPGHSGDTQYF.

Worth noting for this clone: The sample has other DNA sequences that encode this CDR3 too. The V call is TRBV28, the J call TRBJ1-5, with 7 nucleotides matching TRBD1. The V gene end was trimmed by 5 bases and the J gene end by 7 bases; junction bases not matched to a gene: 11. CDR3 length equals 15 residues. Germline V gene data show CDR1 as MDHEN and CDR2 as SYDVKM. This CDR3 reads CASSPAQGRDQPQHF. The CDR3 DNA sequence: TGTGCCAGCAGTCCCGCACAGGGGAGAGACCAGCCCCAGCATTTT.

This clone occurred once. The chain employs TRBV5-1 and TRBJ2-2; TRBD2 matches at 7 bases. This CDR3 spans 17 amino acids. The ends lost 0 bases at V and 4 bases at J; junction bases unmatched: 9. The V gene's germline CDR1 is SGHRS and CDR2 YFSETQ. The CDR3 region has the DNA TGCGCCAGCAGCTTGGCCCCCAGCGGGGACGTCACCGGGGAGCTGTTTTTT. Translating gives CASSLAPSGDVTGELFF.

The chain recombines TRBV2 with TRBJ1-1; D not certain. V gave up 7 bases and J gave up 4 bases, with 13 bases separating them. From germline, CDR1 is SNHLY and CDR2 FYNNEI. The CDR3 sequence is 13 residues long. CDR3 region: CASTYSSGTEAFF. CDR3 DNA sequence: TGTGCCAGCACATACAGCTCGGGCACTGAAGCTTTCTTT. The variable domain in full, completed from reference TRBV2 and TRBJ1-1, reads EPEVTQTPSHQVTQMGQEVILRCVPISNHLYFYWYRQILGQKVEFLVSFYNNEISEKSEIFDDQFSVERPDGSNFTLKIRSTKLEDSAMYFCASTYSSGTEAFFGQGTRLTVV.

The chain combines TRBV20-1 with TRBJ1-2; no clear D. Trimming cost V 2 bases and J 3 bases, with 4 bases left between them. The CDR3 length is 11 residues. CDR1 is DFQATT, CDR2 SNEGSKA, per germline (reference sequence). In nucleotides, the CDR3 is TGCAGTGCTAGACAGTACTATGGCTACACCTTC. Protein sequence: CSARQYYGYTF.

The chain uses TRBV30 and TRBJ2-1, with D tentatively TRBD1 or TRBD2 (5 bases each). Germline loops: CDR1 GTSNPN, CDR2 SVGIG (reference sequence). V dropped 3 bases and J dropped 4 bases, with 16 bases sitting between them. There are 15 residues in the CDR3. CDR3 in DNA: TGTGCCTGGAGGAGGGCAGGGATCGTTTACAATGAGCAGTTCTTC. It yields the protein CAWRRAGIVYNEQFF.

This chain connects TRBV4-1 to TRBJ1-6, with TRBD1 matching 11 bases. The CDR3 consists of 16 residues. CDR1 and CDR2 from the germline V gene are MGHRA and YSYEKL. The trim removed 1 base at V and 6 bases at J, leaving 2 bases unmatched. The CDR3 nucleotides are TGCGCCAGCAGCCAAGGGGGACAGGGGGTTAATTCACCCCTCCACTTT. This sequence encodes CASSQGGQGVNSPLHF.

The V gene is TRBV6-1, the J gene TRBJ2-1; TRBD2 agrees at 10 bases. This CDR3 region has 15 residues. Looked up from germline, CDR1 is MNHNS and CDR2 is SASEGT. The V segment lost 7 bases and the J segment 7 bases; nucleotides outside the gene matches: 10. In DNA, the CDR3 is TGTGCCAGCACCTCCAGGGGAGCGGGAGGGAATGAGCAGTTCTTC. Protein product: CASTSRGAGGNEQFF.

The chain uses TRBV27 and TRBJ2-3; perhaps D is TRBD1 or TRBD2 (6 bases each). V lost 5 bases and J 4 bases, leaving 16 bases between the germline ends. Germline V CDR1 and CDR2: MNHEY, SMNVEV (reference sequence). This CDR3 region has 15 residues. The CDR3 spells CASSPRGPGSDTQYF. The CDR3 region has the DNA TGTGCCAGCAGTCCCCGGGGGCCAGGGTCAGATACGCAGTATTTT.

This clone has just a few counts. V is TRBV15 and J is TRBJ2-1; perhaps TRBD2 as D (6 bases). This CDR3 contains 13 residues. CDR1 is LNHNV, CDR2 YYDKDF, per germline (reference sequence). V lost 0 bases and J lost 14, with 14 bases in between. The DNA for the CDR3 is TGTGCCACCAGCAGAGATAGTACTAGCTTGGAGTTCTTC. Translated, it gives CATSRDSTSLEFF.

This clone appeared once. The rearrangement joins TRBV19 to TRBJ2-1, with 7 bases matching TRBD1. Per germline, CDR1 LNHDA and CDR2 SQIVND (reference sequence). V was clipped by 6 bases and J by 3 bases; unmatched bases: 8. There are 15 residues in the CDR3. The CDR3 loop is CASSGTGTVYNEQFF. The CDR3 DNA is TGTGCCAGTAGCGGAACCGGGACAGTCTACAATGAGCAGTTCTTC.

The genes are TRBV6-5 and TRBJ2-5; D possibly corresponds to TRBD2 (6 bases). The end of the DNA fits TRBJ2-7 better, so the J call may be wrong. The length of the CDR3 is 14 residues. The V gene's germline CDR1 is MNHEY and CDR2 SVGAGI. The CDR3, as DNA: TGTGCCAGCAGTTACCGTCGGGAGTCCTACGAGCAGTACTTC. Translated: CASSYRRESYEQYF.

This clone has only one observation. Other DNA sequences in the sample encode the same CDR3. V usage is TRBV5-1 and J usage is TRBJ2-2; D is ambiguous. Germline-derived CDR1 and CDR2 are SGHRS and YFSETQ. CDR3 length: 15 amino acids. The V end was cut by 0 bases, the J end by 1 base, with 7 bases between. The CDR3 spells CASSLVAVNTGELFF. Here the CDR3 DNA reads TGCGCCAGCAGCTTGGTTGCAGTGAACACCGGGGAGCTGTTTTTT.

This clone was detected a few times. The V call is TRBV7-8, the J call TRBJ1-1, with TRBD1 matching over 11 bases. There are 15 residues in the CDR3. The germline V gene encodes CDR1 SGHVS and CDR2 FQNEAQ. After removal of 5 bases from V and 4 bases from J, the junction contained 6 bases not matched to a gene. The DNA of the CDR3 is TGTGCCAGCAGCGTTACGGGACAGGGGGGCACTGAAGCTTTCTTT. Encoded protein: CASSVTGQGGTEAFF.

The chain employs TRBV18 and TRBJ1-2; weak D call: TRBD1 (5 bases). Germline CDR1 is KGHSH and CDR2 is LQKENI. This CDR3 is 13 amino acids long. The V end lost 1 base, the J end lost 6 bases, and 9 bases lay between the germline ends. The CDR3 sequence: CASSPQGFNGYTF. CDR3 sequence (DNA): TGTGCCAGCTCACCACAGGGGTTTAATGGCTACACCTTC.

This rearrangement joins TRBV10-1 to TRBJ2-3; 9 nucleotides match TRBD2. This CDR3 region has 16 residues. V shed 4 bases, J shed 2 bases, and the junction held 7 bases outside the gene matches. The germline V gene encodes CDR1 WNHNN and CDR2 SYGVQD (reference sequence). The CDR3, as DNA: TGCGCCAGCAGTGCCAATAGCGGGAGAGACACAGATACGCAGTATTTT. It codes for CASSANSGRDTDTQYF.

As to this clone: This CDR3 is also generated by other DNA sequences in the sample. The rearrangement joins TRBV5-1 to TRBJ2-1; 10 bases are shared with TRBD1. The CDR3 has 14 amino acids. The V gene's germline CDR1 is SGHRS and CDR2 YFSETQ. The V and J ends lost 4 bases and 7 bases, in that order; junction bases with no gene match: 5. The CDR3, as DNA: TGCGCCAGCAGCACCGGACAGGGGGGGAATGAGCAGTTCTTC. Translation: CASSTGQGGNEQFF.

V usage is TRBV6-1 and J usage is TRBJ1-1; D is unresolved. This CDR3 region has 11 residues. Germline CDR1 is MNHNS and CDR2 is SASEGT. The V end was cut by 6 bases, the J end by 7 bases, with 9 bases between. CDR3 nucleotide sequence: TGTGCCAGCAGCCACGGGAGTGAAGCTTTCTTT. Translation: CASSHGSEAFF.

J is TRBJ2-3 and V is TRBV28; D gene ambiguous. Trimming removed 5 bases from V and 3 bases from J, with 15 bases in between. The germline V gene has CDR1 MDHEN and CDR2 SYDVKM. The CDR3 covers 15 residues. The CDR3: CASSPRGRRTDTQYF. CDR3 bases: TGTGCCAGCAGTCCCCGCGGCAGACGAACAGATACGCAGTATTTT.

This clone has only one observation. The chain uses TRBV10-1 and TRBJ2-1, with unresolved D. The V end was cut by 0 bases, the J end by 6 bases, with 0 bases between. The germline gives CDR1 WNHNN, CDR2 SYGVQD (reference sequence). The length of the CDR3 is 11 residues. For the CDR3, the DNA is TGCGCCAGCAGTGAGTCCAATGAGCAGTTCTTC. This encodes CASSESNEQFF.

This clone appeared a few times. The chain carries TRBV18 and TRBJ1-1, with no clear D. In germline, CDR1 is KGHSH, CDR2 LQKENI. V shed 3 bases and J shed 5 bases, with 16 bases lying between them. This CDR3 has 15 amino acids. The CDR3 loop is CASSPLMGKGTEAFF. For the CDR3, the DNA is TGTGCCAGCTCACCTCTAATGGGTAAGGGAACTGAAGCTTTCTTT.